The 32 T cell receptor beta chains in this list originate from one sample, sequenced in a study of T cell repertoires in cytomegalovirus infection. TCRdb used MiXCR to reprocess the reads, holding one entry per CDR3 protein. Counted here are 200,000 to 300,000 distinct CDR3 sequences, 9.1% occurring once; the ten biggest clones make up over 13%. Sequences were obtained from PBMCs. The origin of the receptors is a human donor in good health (CMV status not recorded). Some clones in this sample may be carry-over from other donors' samples.

This sequence joins TRBV7-2 and TRBJ2-5, with D unclear. Germline CDR1 and CDR2: SGHTA and FQGNSA. This CDR3 region has 13 residues. The V and J ends lost 4 bases and 5 bases respectively, with 11 bases between them. The CDR3 sequence is CASSSSIRETQYF. The CDR3 coding sequence is TGTGCCAGCAGCTCATCCATCAGGGAGACCCAGTACTTC.

This chain connects TRBV7-6 to TRBJ2-1; TRBD2 aligns across 11 bases. The CDR3 is made up of 18 amino acids. Germline V gene lookup returns CDR1 SGHVS and CDR2 FNYEAQ. The J segment lost 8 bases and the V segment lost 1 base, leaving 13 bases of the junction unmatched. The CDR3 DNA reads TGTGCCAGCAGCTTAGGGGCAGCACTAGCGGGAGTTAGCGATGAGCAGTTCTTC. Protein sequence: CASSLGAALAGVSDEQFF.

There are a few counts of this clonotype. V usage is TRBV7-9 and J usage is TRBJ2-7; a weak D match, TRBD2 (6 bases). Germline V gene lookup returns CDR1 SEHNR and CDR2 FQNEAQ (reference sequence). The V and J ends lost 4 bases and 4 bases respectively, with 17 bases between them. The CDR3 is 15 amino acids. CDR3 sequence reads: CASSSPRGSTYEQYF. The CDR3 DNA reads as TGTGCCAGCAGCTCCCCCCGGGGGAGTACGTACGAGCAGTACTTC.

This clonotype has a count of ten or more. The V and J genes are TRBV6-1 and TRBJ1-5; D is unclear. Germline CDR1 reads MNHNS; CDR2 reads SASEGT. The CDR3 runs to 13 residues. V lost 3 bases and J 3 bases, leaving 6 bases between the germline ends. The CDR3 DNA reads TGTGCCAGCAGTGATTACTTCAATCAGCCCCAGCATTTT. As protein: CASSDYFNQPQHF.

This clonotype showed up many times. This chain's CDR3 is CASSLRGGQGNNQPQHF. The CDR3 DNA reads TGTGCCAGCAGCTTAAGGGGGGGACAGGGAAACAATCAGCCCCAGCATTTT. This chain uses TRBV7-2 with TRBJ1-5; 9 nucleotides agree with TRBD1. The CDR3 spans 17 residues. Germline V gene lookup returns CDR1 SGHTA and CDR2 FQGNSA. With 2 bases clipped from V and 3 bases from J, the junction kept 8 bases outside the gene matches.

This clonotype was counted many times. The chain couples TRBV7-6 to TRBJ2-5; a possible D gene is TRBD1 (5 bases). From germline, CDR1 is SGHVS and CDR2 FNYEAQ. V dropped 1 base and J dropped 2 bases, with 11 bases sitting between them. The CDR3 is 15 amino acids. As DNA, the CDR3 is TGTGCCAGCAGCTTAGATCTGACAGTACAAGAGACCCAGTACTTC. It encodes CASSLDLTVQETQYF.

This clonotype came up a few times. This chain joins TRBV29-1 and TRBJ2-1; 10 bases line up with TRBD2. The germline CDR1 and CDR2 sequences are SQVTM and ANQGSEA. The J segment lost 1 base and the V segment lost 4 bases, leaving 13 bases of the junction unmatched. The CDR3 totals 18 residues. In DNA form, the CDR3 reads TGCAGCGTTGCCCCTTCCAGCGGGGGGGCAGGGTCCTACAATGAGCAGTTCTTC. Its protein product is CSVAPSSGGAGSYNEQFF.

This clonotype appeared many times. The V call is TRBV11-2, the J call TRBJ1-6; D gene uncertain. Germline lookup yields CDR1 SGHAT and CDR2 FQNNGV. This CDR3 contains 16 residues. The V end was cut by 0 bases, the J end by 7 bases, with 13 bases between. CDR3 region: CASSLEYGVENSPLHF. The CDR3 nucleotides read TGTGCCAGCAGCTTAGAGTATGGGGTGGAGAATTCACCCCTCCACTTT. The full variable domain, rest sourced from reference TRBV11-2 and TRBJ1-6, is EAGVAQSPRYKIIEKRQSVAFWCNPISGHATLYWYQQILGQGPKLLIQFQNNGVVDDSQLPKDRFSAERLKGVDSTLKIQPAKLEDSAVYLCASSLEYGVENSPLHFGNGTRLTVT.

In its sample, this clonotype was seen many times. The chain carries TRBV5-1 and TRBJ2-1, with 10 bases lining up with TRBD2. V shed 5 bases, J shed 6 bases, and the junction held 2 bases outside the gene matches. From germline, CDR1 is SGHRS and CDR2 YFSETQ. The CDR3 is 13 amino acids. The CDR3 DNA reads as TGCGCCAGCAGGAGGACTAGCGGCAATGAGCAGTTCTTC. As protein: CASRRTSGNEQFF.

This clonotype has ten or more counts. The gene calls are TRBV7-2 and TRBJ2-3; 10 bases line up with TRBD1. The CDR3 spans 15 residues. The J segment lost 4 bases and the V segment lost 3 bases, leaving 4 bases of the junction unmatched. Looked up from germline, CDR1 is SGHTA and CDR2 is FQGNSA. CDR3 in DNA: TGTGCCAGCAGCTTCCGCGGGACAGGGGCAGATACGCAGTATTTT. Its translation: CASSFRGTGADTQYF.

A few counts support this clonotype. This chain's CDR3 is CASRSGNQPQHF. CDR3 nucleotides: TGTGCCAGCAGATCTGGCAATCAGCCCCAGCATTTT. This chain links TRBV6-8 with TRBJ1-5; D uncertain. Germline loops: CDR1 MNHGY, CDR2 SAAAGT. V was cut by 6 bases and J by 2 bases, with 5 bases left in between. The CDR3 consists of 12 residues.

This clonotype showed up many times. The V gene is TRBV7-2, the J gene TRBJ2-2; 7 positions agree with TRBD2. CDR1 is SGHTA and CDR2 is FQGNSA in the germline V gene. Trimming took 2 bases from V and 4 from J; bases not matched to a gene: 13. The CDR3 totals 18 residues. CDR3 amino acids: CASSLQPPRLAFTGELFF. The CDR3 DNA reads TGTGCCAGCAGCTTACAGCCCCCGAGACTAGCTTTCACCGGGGAGCTGTTTTTT.

This clonotype was detected ten times or more. The rearrangement links TRBV7-2 to TRBJ2-5; 7 bases map to TRBD2. Losses at the gene ends were 1 base for V and 1 base for J; bases not matched to a gene: 6. The CDR3 sequence is 16 residues long. Germline CDR1 reads SGHTA; CDR2 reads FQGNSA. The CDR3 reads CASSLVPGGGQETQYF. CDR3 nucleotide sequence: TGTGCCAGCAGCTTAGTTCCTGGGGGGGGCCAAGAGACCCAGTACTTC. Filled out from reference TRBV7-2 and TRBJ2-5, the complete variable domain reads GAGVSQSPSNKVTEKGKDVELRCDPISGHTALYWYRQSLGQGLEFLIYFQGNSAPDKSGLPSDRFSAERTGGSVSTLTIQRTQQEDSAVYLCASSLVPGGGQETQYFGPGTRLLVL.

The count of this clonotype is one. Just one base apart from a much larger clone, this may be a read error. The genes are TRBV7-9 and TRBJ1-1, with TRBD1 as a possible D gene (5 bases). Per germline, CDR1 SEHNR and CDR2 FQNEAQ (reference sequence). The CDR3 contains 13 residues. CDR3 sequence reads: CASSSKVDTGAFF. The CDR3 DNA reads TGTGCCAGCAGCTCCAAGGTGGACACTGGAGCTTTCTTT.

This clonotype was counted at least ten times. The genes are TRBV6-2 or TRBV6-3 and TRBJ2-1; 10 nucleotides align to TRBD2. The CDR3 extends over 16 amino acids. Germline lookup yields CDR1 MNHEY and CDR2 SVGEGT. Germline trimming cut 0 bases from V and 7 bases from J; bases unmatched to any gene: 6. The CDR3: CASSYSAGGPMNEQFF. DNA of the CDR3: TGTGCCAGCAGTTACTCAGCGGGAGGGCCGATGAATGAGCAGTTCTTC.

This clonotype was found many times. V gene TRBV12-3 or TRBV12-4 combines with J gene TRBJ1-1; D uncertain. CDR3 length: 13 residues. V was shortened by 3 bases and J by 7 bases, with 12 bases between the two germline ends. As DNA, the CDR3 is TGTGCCAGCAGTTTTTCGAGCCTTATTGAAGCTTTCTTT. Its protein product is CASSFSSLIEAFF.

The chain employs TRBV6-5 and TRBJ1-1; D is uncertain. Germline CDR1 is MNHEY and CDR2 is SVGAGI. CDR3 length: 13 residues. Trimming stripped 6 bases from V and 4 bases from J, with 12 bases between. The CDR3 region is CASRGPSGTEAFF. The CDR3 DNA is TGTGCCAGCAGAGGACCCTCGGGCACTGAAGCTTTCTTT.

Many counts were recorded for this clonotype. This chain links TRBV7-2 with TRBJ1-1; a weak D match, TRBD1 (5 bases). V dropped 5 bases and J dropped 7 bases, with 17 bases sitting between them. Germline CDR1 reads SGHTA; CDR2 reads FQGNSA. The CDR3 runs to 14 residues. For the CDR3, the DNA is TGTGCCAGCAGCCTCCCAGGCAGGGCCCTTGAAGCTTTCTTT. This translates into CASSLPGRALEAFF.

The chain couples TRBV7-9 to TRBJ2-3, with 7 bases identical to TRBD2. J lost 4 bases, V lost 3 bases, and 1 base had no gene match. Germline V gene data show CDR1 as SEHNR and CDR2 as FQNEAQ (reference sequence). The CDR3 spans 13 residues. CDR3 in DNA: TGTGCCAGCAGCTTTGGGGGGGCAGATACGCAGTATTTT. Its translation is CASSFGGADTQYF.

There are many counts of this clonotype. V is TRBV7-2 and J is TRBJ1-5; D remains ambiguous. Germline values: CDR1 SGHTA, CDR2 FQGNSA. This CDR3 comprises 14 residues. The V and J ends lost 3 bases and 0 bases respectively, with 6 bases between them. The CDR3 nucleotides are TGTGCCAGCAGCTTCCAGATTAGCAATCAGCCCCAGCATTTT. Its protein product is CASSFQISNQPQHF.

This clonotype was observed a few times. The rearrangement joins TRBV7-9 to TRBJ1-1, with D hard to call. Germline CDR1 is SEHNR and CDR2 is FQNEAQ (reference sequence). V lost 5 bases and J 2 bases, leaving 9 bases between the germline ends. This CDR3 contains 13 residues. The CDR3 coding sequence is TGTGCCAGCAGCCCGAGGGTCAACACTGAAGCTTTCTTT. Amino acids: CASSPRVNTEAFF.

This clonotype was seen ten or more times. This chain uses TRBV24-1 with TRBJ2-1; maybe TRBD2 (6 bases). CDR3 length: 14 amino acids. V was clipped by 4 bases and J by 16 bases, with 22 bases between them. CDR1 is KGHDR and CDR2 is SFDVKD in the germline V gene. DNA for the CDR3: TGTGCCACCAGTGAGCCCGGCTCCCGGGGGAAACAATTCTTC. It specifies CATSEPGSRGKQFF.

This clonotype was seen only once. This rearrangement joins TRBV10-1 to TRBJ1-5; no firm D call. The V end lost 3 bases, the J end lost 4 bases, and 7 bases lay between the germline ends. Germline CDR1 reads WNHNN; CDR2 reads SYGVQD (reference sequence). The CDR3 has 13 residues. The CDR3 DNA sequence: TGCGCCAGCAGTGAAGGCCAAAATCAGCCCCAGCATTTT. This codes for CASSEGQNQPQHF.

This clonotype was detected ten times or more. V is TRBV7-2 and J is TRBJ1-4; 8 bases are shared with TRBD1. The germline CDR1 and CDR2 sequences are SGHTA and FQGNSA. Germline trimming cut 5 bases from V and 4 bases from J; bases unmatched to any gene: 6. There are 15 residues in the CDR3. The CDR3 is CASSPQGGDNEKLFF. The DNA of the CDR3 is TGTGCCAGCAGCCCACAGGGGGGTGATAATGAAAAACTGTTTTTT.

Note on this clonotype: This may stem from a read error, because a much larger clone lies one nucleotide away. The chain recombines TRBV12-3 or TRBV12-4 with TRBJ1-5, with unresolved D. V shed 6 bases and J shed 0 bases, with 9 bases lying between them. This CDR3 comprises 14 residues. In DNA form, the CDR3 reads TGTGCCAGCAGATTGGGCAATAGCAATCAGCCCCAGCATTTT. Residues: CASRLGNSNQPQHF.

This clonotype was seen ten or more times. The chain is built from TRBV6-8 and TRBJ1-1; no reliable D call. The CDR3 has 13 amino acids. The V gene's germline CDR1 is MNHGY and CDR2 SAAAGT. Trimming stripped 2 bases from V and 5 bases from J, with 9 bases between. CDR3 amino acids: CASSYRPRTEAFF. The CDR3 bases are TGTGCCAGCAGTTACCGGCCGCGAACTGAAGCTTTCTTT.

This clonotype was seen more than once but under ten times. CDR3 bases: TGCAGCGTTGCGGCTAGCGGAATTACAGATACGCAGTATTTT. It encodes CSVAASGITDTQYF. This sequence joins TRBV29-1 and TRBJ2-3; TRBD2 matches 7 bases. V shed 4 bases, J shed 3 bases, and the junction held 7 bases outside the gene matches. Germline loops: CDR1 SQVTM, CDR2 ANQGSEA. The CDR3 has 14 residues.

This clonotype was detected only a few times. One junction end does not reproduce the germline sequence, and a read error may be involved. The chain employs TRBV5-3 and TRBJ2-6; D is possibly TRBD1 (7 bases). TRBV5-3 is an ORF, and what it does is uncertain. The CDR3 runs 18 residues. This CDR3 reads CASSLGGTALSGANVLTF. In DNA form, the CDR3 reads TGTGCCAGCAGCTTGGGCGGGACAGCCCTCTCTGGGGCCAACGTCCTGACTTTC.

The genes are TRBV20-1 and TRBJ1-1; possibly TRBD1 for D (5 bases). CDR3 length equals 13 residues. Germline loops: CDR1 DFQATT, CDR2 SNEGSKA (reference sequence). Trimming pared 6 bases from V and 3 bases from J, leaving 14 bases between. CDR3 nucleotides: TGCAGTGCGGGTGATACAGGTTACACTGAAGCTTTCTTT. It yields the protein CSAGDTGYTEAFF.

This clonotype was observed many times. The genes are TRBV7-3 and TRBJ1-6, with D uncertain. The CDR3 runs 15 residues. Deletions cut 0 bases from V and 7 bases from J, with 10 bases between. Germline CDR1 reads SGHTA; CDR2 reads FQGTGA. CDR3 amino acids: CASSLTNSMNSPLHF. The CDR3 bases are TGTGCCAGCAGCTTAACGAACAGCATGAATTCACCCCTCCACTTT.

This clonotype was counted a few times. CDR3 coding DNA: TGTGCCAGCAGCTTATGGGATACTACCGCCTACGAGCAGTACTTC. This gives the protein CASSLWDTTAYEQYF. The V and J genes are TRBV7-2 and TRBJ2-7; D is unclear. Germline V lookup: CDR1 SGHTA, CDR2 FQGNSA. The V and J ends lost 2 bases and 2 bases respectively, with 13 bases between them. CDR3 length: 15 residues.

This clonotype has ten or more counts. This chain connects TRBV28 to TRBJ2-5, with D uncertain. The germline V and J ends were trimmed by 0 bases and 4 bases, with 6 bases remaining between them. The CDR3 length is 13 residues. Germline values: CDR1 MDHEN, CDR2 SYDVKM. Here the CDR3 DNA reads TGTGCCAGCAGTTTATGGTTTGGAGAGACCCAGTACTTC. Its translation is CASSLWFGETQYF.